The rows below give T cell receptor beta chains drawn from one sample of a study of T cells after yellow fever vaccination. TCRdb processed the 5' RACE reads anew with MiXCR; each CDR3 protein has one entry. The sample includes 620,000 or so distinct CDR3 sequences, roughly an eighth of them seen just once. The source was PBMCs, collected on the day of the yellow fever booster vaccination. These receptors all come from a young man who received the YFV17D yellow fever vaccine. The CDR3 runs from the conserved cysteine through the conserved F or W. D genes are given only for firm matches. Clone size, where shown, is once, few, many, or a class for clones that have expanded.

J | V | size | D | CDR3 | DNA
TRBJ2-7 | TRBV12-3/TRBV12-4 | many | TRBD1 | CASSFGDRGYEQYF | TGTGCCAGCAGTTTCGGGGACAGGGGGTACGAGCAGTACTTC
TRBJ1-1 | TRBV12-3/TRBV12-4 | few | . | CASTLVVNTEAFF | TGTGCCAGCACCCTAGTTGTGAACACTGAAGCTTTCTTT
TRBJ2-2 | TRBV6-2/TRBV6-3 | few | TRBD2 | CASSYRWTSGDLGELFF | TGTGCCAGCAGTTATCGGTGGACTAGCGGGGATCTAGGGGAGCTGTTTTTT
TRBJ2-2 | TRBV5-1 | few | . | CASSLDWGATGELFF | TGCGCCAGCAGCTTGGATTGGGGGGCAACCGGGGAGCTGTTTTTT
TRBJ2-1 | TRBV11-1 | . | . | CASSATYNEQFF | TGTGCCAGCAGCGCCACTTACAATGAGCAGTTCTTC
TRBJ1-6 | TRBV12-3/TRBV12-4 | . | . | CASRREGAPLHF | TGTGCCAGCAGACGCGAGGGAGCGCCCCTCCACTTT
TRBJ2-5 | TRBV4-3 | once | . | CASSQDAWATQYF | TGCGCCAGCAGCCAAGATGCCTGGGCGACCCAGTACTTC
TRBJ2-7 | TRBV28 | few | . | CASSLVVNEQYF | TGTGCCAGCAGTTTAGTGGTTAACGAGCAGTACTTC
TRBJ1-1 | TRBV29-1 | many | . | CSVVGVYWTEAFF | TGCAGCGTTGTGGGGGTCTACTGGACTGAAGCTTTCTTT
TRBJ2-7 | TRBV29-1 | . | . | CSVESGPGNEQYF | TGCAGCGTTGAATCAGGGCCAGGGAACGAGCAGTACTTC
TRBJ2-7 | TRBV20-1 | . | TRBD2 | CSASELAGIHEQYF | TGCAGTGCTAGTGAACTAGCGGGAATCCACGAGCAGTACTTC
TRBJ2-7 | TRBV7-9 | few | TRBD1 | CASGNRQGAQYEQYF | TGTGCCAGCGGAAACCGACAGGGGGCACAATACGAGCAGTACTTC
TRBJ2-7 | TRBV7-9 | . | . | CASSSNMEQYF | TGTGCCAGCAGCTCCAATATGGAGCAGTACTTC
TRBJ1-2 | TRBV7-2 | many | . | CASSSSGPYGYTF | TGTGCCAGCAGCTCCTCAGGGCCATATGGCTACACCTTC
TRBJ2-1 | TRBV12-3/TRBV12-4 | few | TRBD2 | CASSPGLAGGSYNEQFF | TGTGCCAGCAGTCCTGGCCTAGCGGGGGGCTCCTACAATGAGCAGTTCTTC
TRBJ1-2 | TRBV7-2 | . | . | CASSSGTTPGSNYGYTF | TGTGCCAGCAGCTCGGGGACAACTCCAGGATCTAACTATGGCTACACCTTC
TRBJ2-5 | TRBV7-7 | few | TRBD2 | CASSPNSGGSETQYF | TGTGCTAGCAGCCCGAACTCGGGGGGTTCAGAGACCCAGTACTTC
TRBJ2-7 | TRBV6-5 | . | TRBD2 | CASSYSSVGLAPNYEQYF | TGTGCCAGCAGTTACTCCTCGGTAGGACTAGCGCCGAACTACGAGCAGTACTTC
TRBJ2-2 | TRBV7-9 | few | . | CASSVTLVNTGELFF | TGTGCCAGCAGCGTAACCTTGGTTAACACCGGGGAGCTGTTTTTT
TRBJ2-1 | TRBV4-3 | few | TRBD2 | CASNTGLGTLDEQFF | TGCGCCAGCAACACCGGACTAGGCACACTTGACGAGCAGTTCTTC
TRBJ2-2 | TRBV10-1 | few | . | CASRQGDTGELFF | TGCGCCAGCAGACAGGGAGACACCGGGGAGCTGTTTTTT
TRBJ2-7 | TRBV3-1 | . | TRBD2 | CASTHKRGNSYEQYF | TGTGCCAGCACCCACAAGCGGGGAAACTCCTACGAGCAGTACTTC
TRBJ2-7 | TRBV7-9 | . | . | CASSPMGFYEQYF | TGTGCCAGCAGCCCGATGGGGTTTTACGAGCAGTACTTC
TRBJ2-7 | TRBV7-2 | . | TRBD2 | CASSPWAGVPNEQYF | TGTGCCAGCAGCCCCTGGGCGGGAGTCCCCAACGAGCAGTACTTC
TRBJ2-1 | TRBV10-1 | few | . | CASSSSGRTFNNEQFF | TGCGCCAGCAGTAGCTCTGGCCGGACCTTCAATAATGAGCAGTTCTTC
TRBJ2-5 | TRBV6-5 | . | TRBD2 | CASSYSGTTGKTQYF | TGTGCCAGCAGTTACTCCGGGACTACGGGGAAGACCCAGTACTTC
TRBJ2-5 | TRBV28 | many | TRBD1 | CASSLSHPRGTGGRETQYF | TGTGCCAGCAGCCTTTCCCATCCCCGTGGGACAGGGGGCCGGGAGACCCAGTACTTC
TRBJ1-2 | TRBV5-6 | . | . | CASGGYNYGYTF | TGTGCCAGCGGGGGGTATAACTATGGCTACACCTTC
TRBJ2-4 | TRBV20-1 | . | . | CSAALDRAKNIQYF | TGCAGTGCTGCCCTCGACCGCGCCAAAAACATTCAGTACTTC
TRBJ2-1 | TRBV5-1 | . | TRBD2 | CASSGGILAGVNNEQFF | TGCGCCAGCAGCGGGGGGATACTAGCGGGAGTTAACAATGAGCAGTTCTTC
TRBJ2-3 | TRBV20-1 | few | . | CSASAQRLSSTDTQYF | TGCAGTGCTAGCGCGCAGCGGTTGTCTAGCACAGATACGCAGTATTTT
TRBJ2-5 | TRBV3-1 | . | TRBD2 | CASSQQSGSETQYF | TGTGCCAGCAGCCAACAGAGCGGGAGCGAGACCCAGTACTTC
TRBJ2-1 | TRBV6-2/TRBV6-3 | . | . | CASSDLDEQFF | TGTGCCAGCAGCGATCTTGATGAGCAGTTCTTC
TRBJ2-2 | TRBV12-3/TRBV12-4 | . | . | CASSLREGWAGELFF | TGTGCCAGCAGTTTGCGCGAGGGGTGGGCCGGGGAGCTGTTTTTT
TRBJ2-2 | TRBV19 | . | . | CASSPKDRNTGELFF | TGTGCCAGTAGTCCCAAGGACAGGAACACCGGGGAGCTGTTTTTT
TRBJ2-1 | TRBV6-5 | . | TRBD2 | CASRPSGRAFFF | TGTGCCAGCAGGCCTAGCGGGAGGGCTTTTTTCTTC
TRBJ2-3 | TRBV27 | . | . | CASSPRGAGSWPDTQYF | TGTGCCAGCTCCCCGCGGGGAGCAGGCTCATGGCCAGATACGCAGTATTTT
TRBJ2-3 | TRBV6-1 | few | TRBD2 | CASRASGRTDTQYF | TGTGCCAGTCGAGCCAGCGGGAGAACAGATACGCAGTATTTT
TRBJ2-3 | TRBV3-1 | . | TRBD2 | CASSDKVGASGKDTQYF | TGTGCCAGCAGCGATAAGGTGGGGGCTAGCGGGAAGGATACGCAGTATTTT
TRBJ2-2 | TRBV10-3 | . | . | CAIRGQGELFF | TGTGCCATCAGGGGCCAAGGGGAGCTGTTTTTT
TRBJ1-2 | TRBV7-2 | . | . | CASSLAADYGYTF | TGTGCCAGCAGCTTAGCGGCTGACTATGGCTACACCTTC
TRBJ1-5 | TRBV7-9 | many | . | CASSLGGQGGQPQHF | TGTGCCAGCAGCTTAGGCGGTCAGGGAGGTCAGCCCCAGCATTTT
TRBJ2-7 | TRBV6-1 | few | . | CASTYSHLGSYEQYF | TGTGCCAGCACCTATTCCCATCTGGGCTCCTACGAGCAGTACTTC
TRBJ2-5 | TRBV7-8 | . | . | CASRTGTQETQYF | TGTGCCAGCAGAACAGGGACCCAAGAGACCCAGTACTTC
TRBJ2-1 | TRBV7-2 | . | . | CASSPLREQFF | TGTGCCAGCAGCCCCCTTAGAGAGCAGTTCTTC
TRBJ2-1 | TRBV7-2 | few | TRBD2 | CASSLYTSGSYNEQFF | TGTGCCAGCAGCCTATACACTAGCGGGAGTTACAATGAGCAGTTCTTC
TRBJ1-5 | TRBV27 | . | TRBD1 | CASRVSPTGLNQPQHF | TGTGCCAGCAGGGTTAGCCCGACAGGGCTCAATCAGCCCCAGCATTTT
TRBJ1-5 | TRBV4-2 | few | . | CASSQEPNQPQHF | TGTGCCAGCAGCCAAGAGCCAAACCAACCCCAGCATTTT
TRBJ2-1 | TRBV5-1 | . | . | CASSYHSTSSYNEQFF | TGCGCCAGCAGCTACCATAGCACAAGCTCCTACAATGAGCAGTTCTTC
TRBJ2-2 | TRBV20-1 | few | . | CSARDPWSANTGELFF | TGCAGTGCTAGAGATCCCTGGAGCGCGAACACCGGGGAGCTGTTTTTT
TRBJ2-2 | TRBV28 | . | . | CASSFQKYTGELFF | TGTGCCAGCAGTTTCCAGAAATACACCGGGGAGCTGTTTTTT
TRBJ2-7 | TRBV19 | few | . | CASSIERDYEQYF | TGTGCCAGTAGTATAGAACGGGATTACGAGCAGTACTTC
TRBJ2-7 | TRBV12-3/TRBV12-4 | many | TRBD1 | CASSARTGNYEQYF | TGTGCCAGCAGTGCGAGGACAGGGAACTACGAGCAGTACTTC
TRBJ2-7 | TRBV18 | few | . | CASSPPVGARYEQYF | TGTGCCAGCTCACCACCGGTGGGGGCACGCTACGAGCAGTACTTC
TRBJ2-1 | TRBV7-3 | . | TRBD2 | CASSLTAGVVSNEQFF | TGTGCCAGCAGCTTGACAGCGGGAGTGGTTTCGAATGAGCAGTTCTTC
TRBJ2-3 | TRBV5-1 | . | TRBD1 | CASSSGQGTGDTQYF | TGCGCCAGCAGCTCAGGACAGGGAACGGGAGATACGCAGTATTTT
TRBJ2-6 | TRBV10-3 | few | TRBD2 | CAISGELAGPSGANVLTF | TGTGCCATCAGTGGTGAACTAGCGGGACCCTCTGGGGCCAACGTCCTGACTTTC
TRBJ1-3 | TRBV7-2 | . | . | CASSSSGAGGGNTIYF | TGTGCCAGCAGCTCGTCAGGGGCGGGTGGTGGAAACACCATATATTTT